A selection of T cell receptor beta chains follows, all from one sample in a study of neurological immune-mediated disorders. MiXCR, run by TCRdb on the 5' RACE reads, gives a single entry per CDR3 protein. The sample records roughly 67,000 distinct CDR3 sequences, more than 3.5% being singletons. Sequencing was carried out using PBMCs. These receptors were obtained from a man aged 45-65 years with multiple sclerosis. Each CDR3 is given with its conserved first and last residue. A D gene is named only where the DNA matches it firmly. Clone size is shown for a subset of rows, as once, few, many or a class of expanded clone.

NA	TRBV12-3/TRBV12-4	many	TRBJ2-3	CASSLAGFTDTQYF	TGTGCCAGCAGTCTCGCGGGTTTCACAGATACGCAGTATTTT
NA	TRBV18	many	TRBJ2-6	CASSPSGLSGANVLTF	TGTGCCAGCTCACCTTCAGGGCTTTCTGGGGCCAACGTCCTGACTTTC
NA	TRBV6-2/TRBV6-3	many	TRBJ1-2	CASSYRVDYGYTF	TGTGCCAGCAGTTACCGCGTGGACTATGGCTACACCTTC
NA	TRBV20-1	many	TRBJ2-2	CSARDPGGTGELFF	TGCAGTGCTAGAGATCCAGGGGGGACCGGGGAGCTGTTTTTT
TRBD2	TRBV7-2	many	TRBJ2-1	CASSLGLAGGRDEQFF	TGTGCCAGCAGCTTAGGACTAGCGGGGGGCCGCGATGAGCAGTTCTTC
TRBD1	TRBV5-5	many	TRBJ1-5	CASSGYRDRAQPQNF	TGTGCCAGCAGCGGCTACCGGGACAGGGCTCAGCCCCAGAATTTT
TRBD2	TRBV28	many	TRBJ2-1	CASSLGGGGNEQFF	TGTGCCAGCAGTTTGGGCGGGGGGGGTAATGAGCAGTTCTTC
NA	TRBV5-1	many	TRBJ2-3	CASSLGTDAISGFRADTQYF	TGCGCCAGCAGCTTGGGAACCGACGCGATAAGTGGCTTTCGCGCAGATACGCAGTATTTT
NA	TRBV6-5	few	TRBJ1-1	CASSSATRLGTEAFF	TGTGCCAGCAGTTCTGCAACTCGGCTGGGCACTGAAGCTTTCTTT
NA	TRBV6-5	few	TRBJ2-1	CASSYSRTVSYNEQFF	TGTGCCAGCAGTTACTCGCGGACAGTCTCCTACAATGAGCAGTTCTTC
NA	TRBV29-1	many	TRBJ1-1	CSVSDRNTEAFF	TGCAGCGTTTCAGACAGGAACACTGAAGCTTTCTTT
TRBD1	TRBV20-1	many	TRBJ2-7	CSARGPSGGDYEQYF	TGCAGTGCTAGAGGTCCGTCAGGGGGCGATTACGAGCAGTACTTC
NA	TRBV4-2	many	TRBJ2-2	CASSQVVGADTGELFF	TGTGCCAGCAGCCAAGTTGTCGGGGCCGACACCGGGGAGCTGTTTTTT
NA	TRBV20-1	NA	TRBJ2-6	CSARGLRVTGANVLTF	TGCAGTGCTAGAGGTCTCAGGGTAACTGGGGCCAACGTCCTGACTTTC
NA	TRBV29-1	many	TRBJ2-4	CSVEAGGRVKNIQYF	TGCAGCGTTGAAGCTGGGGGTAGGGTCAAAAACATTCAGTACTTC
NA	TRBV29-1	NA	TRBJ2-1	CSVGGTGRSSYNEQFF	TGCAGCGTGGGGGGGACAGGTCGAAGCTCCTACAATGAGCAGTTCTTC
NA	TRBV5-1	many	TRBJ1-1	CASSLAGRNTEAFF	TGCGCCAGCAGCTTGGCAGGGAGGAACACTGAAGCTTTCTTT
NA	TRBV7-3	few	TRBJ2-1	CASSLLVSSYNEQFF	TGTGCCAGCAGCTTACTGGTCAGCTCCTACAATGAGCAGTTCTTC
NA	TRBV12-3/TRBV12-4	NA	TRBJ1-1	CASSQTLPTEAFF	TGTGCCAGCAGTCAGACACTCCCCACTGAAGCTTTCTTT
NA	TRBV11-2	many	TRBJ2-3	CASSLERNTQYF	TGTGCCAGCAGCTTGGAACGAAATACGCAGTATTTT
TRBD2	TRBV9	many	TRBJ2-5	CASTKGTNQETQYF	TGTGCCAGCACCAAGGGGACTAATCAAGAGACCCAGTACTTC
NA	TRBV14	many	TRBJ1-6	CASSQQVGRNSPLHF	TGTGCCAGCAGCCAACAGGTGGGGAGGAATTCACCCCTCCACTTT
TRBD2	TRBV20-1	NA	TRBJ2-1	CTARGTSGGAYNEQFF	TGCACCGCTAGGGGGACTAGCGGGGGGGCGTACAATGAGCAGTTCTTC
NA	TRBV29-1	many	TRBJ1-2	CSVVPGLSNYGYTF	TGCAGCGTTGTTCCGGGTTTGTCTAACTATGGCTACACCTTC
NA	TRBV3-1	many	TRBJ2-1	CASSQDTRGPNNEQFF	TGTGCCAGCAGCCAAGATACGAGGGGCCCAAACAATGAGCAGTTCTTC
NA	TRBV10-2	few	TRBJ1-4	CASRQGGATNEKLFF	TGCGCCAGCAGACAGGGAGGAGCGACTAATGAAAAACTGTTTTTT
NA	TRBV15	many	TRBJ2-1	CATSRDLGSGSRNEQFF	TGTGCCACCAGCAGAGATCTTGGCAGTGGATCTCGGAATGAGCAGTTCTTC
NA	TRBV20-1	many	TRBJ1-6	CSARRGGVYNSPLNF	TGCAGTGCTCGCCGCGGGGGGGTCTATAATTCACCCCTCAACTTT
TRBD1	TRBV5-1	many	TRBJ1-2	CASSSRQGAIGYTF	TGCGCCAGCAGCTCAAGACAGGGGGCGATTGGCTACACCTTC
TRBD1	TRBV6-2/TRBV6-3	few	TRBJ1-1	CASSYPGGTVNTEAFF	TGTGCCAGCAGTTACCCCGGAGGGACAGTGAACACTGAAGCTTTCTTT
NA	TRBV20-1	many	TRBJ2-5	CSARETQQETQYF	TGCAGTGCTAGAGAGACACAACAAGAGACCCAGTACTTC
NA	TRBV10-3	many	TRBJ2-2	CAISEPGAVAGELFF	TGTGCCATCAGTGAGCCGGGGGCGGTCGCCGGGGAGCTGTTTTTT
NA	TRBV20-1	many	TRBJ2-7	CSARPQSGVSYEQYF	TGCAGTGCTAGACCACAGTCCGGGGTTTCCTACGAGCAGTACTTC
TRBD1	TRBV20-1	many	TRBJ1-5	CSARTGGNQPQHF	TGCAGTGCAAGGACAGGGGGCAATCAGCCCCAGCATTTT
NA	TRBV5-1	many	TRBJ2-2	CASFQGGNTGELFF	TGCGCCAGTTTTCAGGGAGGGAACACCGGGGAGCTGTTTTTT
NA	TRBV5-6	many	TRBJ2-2	CASITTDRYTGELFF	TGTGCCAGCATCACTACCGACAGGTACACCGGGGAGCTGTTTTTT
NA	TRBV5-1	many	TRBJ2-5	CASSSGPPQETQYF	TGCGCCAGCAGCTCGGGACCTCCCCAAGAGACCCAGTACTTC
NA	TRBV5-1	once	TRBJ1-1	CASSPSGTVNTEAFF	TGCGCCAGCAGCCCGTCCGGGACGGTGAACACTGAAGCTTTCTTT
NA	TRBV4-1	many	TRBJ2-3	CASSPRDSGTDTRYF	TGCGCCAGCAGCCCCAGGGACTCGGGCACAGATACGCGGTATTTT
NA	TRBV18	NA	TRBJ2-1	CASSPSYNEQFF	TGTGCCAGCTCACCAAGCTACAATGAGCAGTTCTTC
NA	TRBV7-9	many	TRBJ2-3	CASSHRATSTDTQYF	TGTGCCAGCAGCCACCGGGCTACGAGCACAGATACGCAGTATTTT
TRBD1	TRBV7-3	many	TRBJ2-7	CASSPPGQRNYEQYF	TGTGCCAGCAGCCCTCCGGGACAGAGGAACTACGAGCAGTACTTC
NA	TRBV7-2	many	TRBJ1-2	CASSLDRAVYGYTF	TGTGCCAGCAGCTTAGACAGGGCCGTCTATGGCTACACCTTC
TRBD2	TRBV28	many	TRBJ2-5	CASTGLAGDIQETQYF	TGTGCCAGCACGGGACTAGCGGGGGACATACAAGAGACCCAGTACTTC
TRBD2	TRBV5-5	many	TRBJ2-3	CASSSQPTSGGDTQYF	TGTGCCAGCAGCTCCCAGCCGACTAGCGGGGGCGATACGCAGTATTTT
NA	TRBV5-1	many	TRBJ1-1	CASSLSGGSTEAFF	TGCGCCAGCAGCTTGTCGGGGGGTTCGACTGAAGCTTTCTTT
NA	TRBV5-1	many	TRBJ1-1	CASSFQDGEAFF	TGCGCCAGCAGCTTTCAAGATGGTGAAGCTTTCTTT
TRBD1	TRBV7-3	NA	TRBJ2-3	CASSPGTGEDTQYF	TGTGCCAGCAGCCCCGGGACAGGGGAAGATACGCAGTATTTT
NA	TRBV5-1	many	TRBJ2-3	CASSLGQPTDTQYF	TGCGCCAGCAGCTTGGGGCAGCCCACAGATACGCAGTATTTT
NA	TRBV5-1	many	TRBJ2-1	CASSLTAQAGEQFF	TGCGCCAGCAGCTTGACGGCACAGGCAGGAGAGCAGTTCTTC
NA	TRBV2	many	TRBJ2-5	CASTVQGRRETQYF	TGTGCCAGCACCGTACAGGGCCGACGAGAGACCCAGTACTTC